This T cell receptor (beta chain) comes out of a study of blood T cell repertoires in COVID-19. Study-wide context: Material from acute and convalescent COVID-19 was sourced from the United States, Italy and Spain. T cells, B-cell-depleted T cells, or PBMCs provided the cDNA or gDNA that served as material.

How the authors handled the data: Counts of nucleated cells, estimated from reference gene primer amplification, were obtained. Produced via immunoSEQ multiplex PCR; TCRdb's table is partial and in-frame only. V, J and clone size were drawn from that table, and D and trimming were deduced from the DNA. The table records approximately 69,000 clones, roughly 80% of them present only once. The CDR3 loop spans 16 amino acids. The germline V gene has CDR1 MNHEY and CDR2 SVGEGT. V lost 5 bases and J 2 bases, leaving 16 bases between the germline ends. This clone was recorded a few times. The TCR was taken from a man between 60 and 75 years old with acute or convalescent COVID-19. Sequencing used peripheral blood. This chain links TRBV6-2 or TRBV6-3 with TRBJ2-1; D is undetermined. The CDR3 here is CASSQLQSGPYNEQFF. The CDR3 DNA is TGTGCCAGCAGTCAACTACAATCGGGTCCCTACAATGAGCAGTTCTTC.